The source of this T cell receptor (beta chain) is a study of blood T cell repertoires in COVID-19. Study information: Some COVID-19 samples were acute and others convalescent; all came from the United States, Italy and Spain. Sources were T cells, B-cell-depleted T cells, or PBMCs; the material itself was cDNA or gDNA.

In germline, CDR1 is KGHSH, CDR2 LQKENI. Trimming at V came to 3 bases and at J to 0 bases, leaving 4 bases not matched to a gene. The CDR3 runs to 15 residues. Under the authors' procedure: From reference gene primer amplification, estimates of nucleated cell counts were derived. The assay was immunoSEQ multiplex PCR, and TCRdb's table has in-frame clones only and misses some. V, J and clone size derive from that table, while D and trimming were established from the DNA sequence. The sample includes approximately 140,000 clones, around nine tenths of them seen just once. The chain combines TRBV18 with TRBJ1-1, with 7 bases fitting TRBD1. This TCR was sampled from a man aged 50 to 60 with active or convalescent COVID-19. Sequenced sample: peripheral blood. CDR3 sequence reads: CASSPGTAMNTEAFF. The DNA of the CDR3 is TGTGCCAGCTCACCGGGGACAGCGATGAACACTGAAGCTTTCTTT.